The clone carrying this TCR beta chain was counted only a few times. The antigen is unknown. Germline CDR1 SGHTA, CDR2 FQGNSA. V shed 2 bases and J shed 8 bases, with 12 bases lying between them. The length of the CDR3 is 14 residues. This sample is part of a study of cytomegalovirus exposure and HLA in healthy donors. These donors, healthy bone marrow donors, were studied. Whole-study results and caveats: Earlier results showed most TCR beta V segments being productive about 87% or about 30% of the time. Some highly shared sequence variants likely arose as a pipeline artifact. Cytomegalovirus status was reportedly diagnosed by the classifier with high specificity and sensitivity.

PCR involved 60 Vbeta and 13 Jbeta primers. Sequencing used immunoSEQ multiplex PCR; TCRdb keeps in-frame clones, though not all of them. The table lists roughly 150,000 clones, around 10% of them singletons. This receptor was identified in a male donor in good health and CMV-seronegative. Sequencing input: PBMCs. The V call is TRBV7-2, the J call TRBJ2-2; the D gene is possibly TRBD2 (5 bases). CDR3 in amino acids: CASSLSGNLGELFF. The CDR3 DNA reads TGTGCCAGCAGCTTATCGGGAAACCTGGGGGAGCTGTTTTTT.